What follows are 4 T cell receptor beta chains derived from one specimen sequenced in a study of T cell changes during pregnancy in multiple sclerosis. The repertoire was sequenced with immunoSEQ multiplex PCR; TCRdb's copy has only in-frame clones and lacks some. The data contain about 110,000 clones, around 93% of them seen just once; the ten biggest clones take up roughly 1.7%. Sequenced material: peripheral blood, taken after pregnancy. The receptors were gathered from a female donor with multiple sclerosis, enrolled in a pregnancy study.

As DNA, the CDR3 is TGTGCCAGTAGTACAAGAACAATCGATCAGCCCCAGCATTTT. This codes for CASSTRTIDQPQHF. V is TRBV19 and J is TRBJ1-5, with no clear D. Trimming pared 4 bases from V and 5 bases from J, leaving 12 bases between. The germline gives CDR1 LNHDA, CDR2 SQIVND (reference sequence). The CDR3 spans 14 residues.

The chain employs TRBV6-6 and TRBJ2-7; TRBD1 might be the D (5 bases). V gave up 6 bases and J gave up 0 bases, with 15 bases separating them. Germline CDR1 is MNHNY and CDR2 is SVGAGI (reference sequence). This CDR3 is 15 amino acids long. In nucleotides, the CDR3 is TGTGCCAGCAGCCTTCGACAGATACACTCCTACGAGCAGTACTTC. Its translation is CASSLRQIHSYEQYF.

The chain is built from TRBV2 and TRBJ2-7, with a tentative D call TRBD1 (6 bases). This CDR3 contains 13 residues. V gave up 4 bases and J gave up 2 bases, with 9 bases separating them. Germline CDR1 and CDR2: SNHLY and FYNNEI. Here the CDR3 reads CASSGRGTYEQYF. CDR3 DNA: TGTGCCAGCAGTGGCAGGGGCACCTACGAGCAGTACTTC.

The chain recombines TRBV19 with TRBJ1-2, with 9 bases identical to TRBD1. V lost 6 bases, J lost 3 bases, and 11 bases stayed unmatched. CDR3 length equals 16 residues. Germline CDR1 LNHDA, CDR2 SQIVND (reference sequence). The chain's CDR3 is CASRLHGDRDYYGYTF. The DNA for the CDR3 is TGTGCCAGTAGATTGCACGGGGACAGGGACTACTATGGCTACACCTTC.